The 25 T cell receptor beta chains below were found in one sample sequenced in a study of human T cells and chemical hapten exposure (dated by TCRdb to the early 2020s). Reading the label with the study, this specimen's time point is: pre-sensitization, week 0. The treatment or condition label of this sample denotes: therapeutic diphenylcyclopropenone sensitization with weekly scalp DPC. Library prep was done by RACE. Instrument on record: NextSeq 500. TCRdb ran its own pipeline on the public reads, namely fastp trimming at Q25 and MiXCR clone calling, and kept in-frame beta chains. Every distinct CDR3 protein forms one entry, paired with its most common genes and DNA. Counted in this sample were 350,000 to 400,000 distinct CDR3 sequences; approximately 5.1% of them appeared once. The ten largest clones represent approximately 2.4% of the sample. Source: whole blood, taken in connection with sensitization to the hapten diphenylcyclopropenone (DPC). Every receptor here comes from a woman aged 45-59 years with alopecia areata. Some clones in this sample may be carry-over from other donors' samples.

The rearrangement links TRBV2 to TRBJ1-1; D gene unclear. V dropped 1 base and J dropped 4 bases, with 10 bases sitting between them. This CDR3 contains 14 residues. Germline values: CDR1 SNHLY, CDR2 FYNNEI. CDR3 amino acids: CASSEGVGGTEAFF. The DNA of the CDR3 is TGTGCCAGCAGTGAAGGTGTGGGAGGCACTGAAGCTTTCTTT.

This clonotype was picked up many times. The chain uses TRBV27 and TRBJ2-7; a possible D gene is TRBD1 (5 bases). The CDR3 covers 14 residues. Trimming took off 5 bases at V and 0 bases at J, with 11 bases between the two ends. The V gene's germline CDR1 is MNHEY and CDR2 SMNVEV (reference sequence). CDR3 in amino acids: CASSPYQGSYEQYF. The CDR3 DNA is TGTGCCAGCAGTCCTTATCAGGGCTCCTACGAGCAGTACTTC.

V usage is TRBV2 and J usage is TRBJ1-3; D call uncertain. The CDR3 has 12 amino acids. Germline V gene sequence: CDR1 SNHLY, CDR2 FYNNEI. V dropped 7 bases and J dropped 9 bases, with 13 bases sitting between them. Here the CDR3 reads CASTYYVGTIYF. CDR3 sequence (DNA): TGTGCCAGCACCTACTACGTGGGCACCATATATTTT.

This rearrangement joins TRBV28 to TRBJ2-7; possibly TRBD1 or TRBD2 for D (5 bases each). The CDR3 has 13 amino acids. Germline V lookup: CDR1 MDHEN, CDR2 SYDVKM. Trimming pared 5 bases from V and 10 bases from J, leaving 18 bases between. CDR3 residues: CASSPSARGGQYF. CDR3 DNA: TGTGCCAGCAGTCCCTCCGCCCGGGGCGGACAGTACTTC.

This clonotype was observed at least ten times. The J gene is TRBJ1-6, the V gene TRBV2; D is undetermined. Per the germline V gene, CDR1 is SNHLY and CDR2 is FYNNEI. CDR3 length equals 14 residues. V lost 4 bases, J lost 10 bases, and 14 bases lay in between. In DNA, the CDR3 is TGTGCCAGCAGTGCGGACGGAGTGGGGTCACCCCTCCACTTT. This sequence encodes CASSADGVGSPLHF.

This clonotype was detected many times. The genes are TRBV10-3 and TRBJ2-7; TRBD2 matches at 12 bases. The V gene's germline CDR1 is ENHRY and CDR2 SYGVKD. The CDR3 is 15 amino acids. V shed 11 bases and J 2 bases; nucleotides not matched to a gene: 10. The CDR3 bases are TGTGCCTCCTGCGGGACTAGCGGGTTCGCCTACGAGCAGTACTTC. Translation gives CASCGTSGFAYEQYF.

This clonotype was found a few times. The rearrangement uses TRBV20-1 and TRBJ2-7; no definite D call. V was trimmed by 5 bases and J by 4 bases, leaving 12 bases between them. Germline loops: CDR1 DFQATT, CDR2 SNEGSKA (reference sequence). The CDR3 is 12 amino acids. This chain's CDR3 is CSASLNSYEQYF. As DNA, the CDR3 is TGCAGTGCTTCCCTGAATTCTTACGAGCAGTACTTC.

The gene calls are TRBV27 and TRBJ2-1, with D possibly TRBD2 on 6 matching bases. V lost 8 bases, J lost 3 bases, and 8 bases lay in between. Germline lookup yields CDR1 MNHEY and CDR2 SMNVEV (reference sequence). The CDR3 is made up of 12 amino acids. DNA for the CDR3: TGTGCCAGCTGGGACTTCTACAATGAGCAGTTCTTC. Its protein is CASWDFYNEQFF.

In its sample, this clonotype was seen a few times. The V call is TRBV2, the J call TRBJ2-5; D uncertain. Germline V gene data show CDR1 as SNHLY and CDR2 as FYNNEI. V shed 6 bases and J shed 0 bases, with 8 bases lying between them. The CDR3 spans 13 residues. The CDR3, as DNA: TGTGCCAGCAGGGTATCGGACCAAGAGACCCAGTACTTC. Translating gives CASRVSDQETQYF.

This clonotype showed up many times. The chain links TRBV4-1 to TRBJ1-2, with a weak D call TRBD1 (5 bases). Trimming stripped 1 base from V and 4 bases from J, with 13 bases between. Looked up from germline, CDR1 is MGHRA and CDR2 is YSYEKL. CDR3 length: 15 amino acids. The DNA for the CDR3 is TGCGCCAGCAGCCAAGCTTCCGGGGCGAGCTATGGCTACACCTTC. It translates to CASSQASGASYGYTF.

The sample holds many counts of this clonotype. The chain has TRBV29-1 and TRBJ2-6, with unresolved D. Germline V gives CDR1 SQVTM, CDR2 ANQGSEA. The CDR3 has 14 amino acids. V lost 1 base, J lost 3 bases, and 7 bases lay in between. The CDR3 bases are TGCAGCGTTGAAGGTGGCTTTGGGGCCAACGTCCTGACTTTC. Amino acids: CSVEGGFGANVLTF.

In its sample, this clonotype was seen a few times. The gene calls are TRBV7-2 and TRBJ2-1; D gene uncertain. The germline gives CDR1 SGHTA, CDR2 FQGNSA. The CDR3 extends over 15 amino acids. V was clipped by 1 base and J by 6 bases, with 13 bases between them. The CDR3 nucleotides are TGTGCCAGCAGCTTAGGGGTCTCCCCCCCCAATGAGCAGTTCTTC. Translated, it gives CASSLGVSPPNEQFF.

In its sample, this clonotype was seen a few times. In DNA, the CDR3 is TGTGCCAGCAGTGAATGGGGCACAGATACGCAGTATTTT. Encoded protein: CASSEWGTDTQYF. The rearrangement joins TRBV6-1 to TRBJ2-3; D unclear. CDR3 length: 13 amino acids. Germline V gene sequence: CDR1 MNHNS, CDR2 SASEGT. Trimming left V 2 bases short and J 1 base short, with 4 bases between.

The rearrangement links TRBV10-2 to TRBJ1-4, with a possible D match to TRBD1 (5 bases). V was shortened by 6 bases and J by 8 bases, with 19 bases between the two germline ends. Germline V gene sequence: CDR1 WSHSY, CDR2 SAAADI. The CDR3 spans 15 residues. CDR3 bases: TGCGCCAGCAGAGATCGACAGTCATCGGACGAAAAACTGTTTTTT. It is translated as CASRDRQSSDEKLFF.

This clonotype was seen only a few times. This chain joins TRBV6-2 or TRBV6-3 and TRBJ2-3; the D gene is possibly TRBD1 (6 bases). The CDR3 extends over 15 amino acids. Trimming removed 7 bases from V and 0 bases from J, with 14 bases in between. Germline CDR1 is MNHEY and CDR2 is SVGEGT. The CDR3 DNA is TGTGCCAGCACCCAGGGGCGACCCAGCACAGATACGCAGTATTTT. Its translation is CASTQGRPSTDTQYF.

Regarding this clonotype: Sequence at one end of the junction differs from germline and may be a read error. This chain joins TRBV4-1 and TRBJ1-2; TRBD1 aligns across 10 bases. The CDR3 spans 14 residues. The germline V gene encodes CDR1 MGHRA and CDR2 YSYEKL. The CDR3 sequence: CASSQETGGYVYTF. As DNA, the CDR3 is TGCGCCAGCAGCCAAGAGACAGGGGGCTATGTCTACACCTTC.

At least ten counts were recorded for this clonotype. This chain joins TRBV5-1 and TRBJ2-5, with D tentatively TRBD1 (5 bases). CDR1 and CDR2 (germline): SGHRS, YFSETQ. Trimming shortened V by 2 bases and J by 3 bases, and 11 bases separated the two germline ends. This CDR3 spans 14 amino acids. The CDR3 protein is CASSFGADKETQYF. As DNA, the CDR3 is TGCGCCAGCAGCTTTGGGGCAGATAAAGAGACCCAGTACTTC.

The J gene is TRBJ2-5, the V gene TRBV7-2; unclear D gene. The CDR3 sequence is 11 residues long. Trimming stripped 6 bases from V and 7 bases from J, with 9 bases between. Germline CDR1 is SGHTA and CDR2 is FQGNSA. CDR3 in DNA: TGTGCCAGCAGGAAAAAGGGGACCCAGTACTTC. Translation gives CASRKKGTQYF. Looking up the rest from reference TRBV7-2 and TRBJ2-5 gives the full variable domain: GAGVSQSPSNKVTEKGKDVELRCDPISGHTALYWYRQSLGQGLEFLIYFQGNSAPDKSGLPSDRFSAERTGGSVSTLTIQRTQQEDSAVYLCASRKKGTQYFGPGTRLLVL.

This clonotype occurred a few times. This chain uses TRBV6-5 with TRBJ1-3; no definite D call. V was pared by 6 bases and J by 5 bases, with 17 bases between. This CDR3 region has 15 residues. CDR1 and CDR2 from the germline V gene are MNHEY and SVGAGI. The CDR3 nucleotides read TGTGCCAGCAGCCCCGGGCCCGGAGGGAGAAACACCATATATTTT. Encoded protein: CASSPGPGGRNTIYF.

A few counts support this clonotype. The DNA for the CDR3 is TGTGCCAGCAGCCGTACTAGCGGGAGGGGGGGAGAGACCCAGTACTTC. This codes for CASSRTSGRGGETQYF. The V gene is TRBV7-9, the J gene TRBJ2-5; TRBD2 matches at 13 bases. The CDR3 is made up of 16 amino acids. Germline V lookup: CDR1 SEHNR, CDR2 FQNEAQ (reference sequence). V trimming: 5 bases; J trimming: 4 bases; junction bases outside the gene matches: 7. Full variable domain (missing parts from reference TRBV7-9 and TRBJ2-5): DTGVSQNPRHKITKRGQNVTFRCDPISEHNRLYWYRQTLGQGPEFLTYFQNEAQLEKSRLLSDRFSAERPKGSFSTLEIQRTEQGDSAMYLCASSRTSGRGGETQYFGPGTRLLVL.

This clonotype has a handful of counts. This sequence joins TRBV3-1 and TRBJ2-2; no clear D gene. From germline, CDR1 is LGHDT and CDR2 YNNKEL (reference sequence). V was cut by 4 bases and J by 4 bases, with 13 bases left in between. The CDR3 length is 15 residues. CDR3 in DNA: TGTGCCAGCAGCCCCACGACGCGTCCCACCGGGGAGCTGTTTTTT. Amino acid sequence: CASSPTTRPTGELFF.

The table lists this clonotype with a few counts. The V call is TRBV4-2, the J call TRBJ2-1, with 15 bases aligning to TRBD2. There are 15 residues in the CDR3. Trimming took 6 bases from V and 10 from J; bases not matched to a gene: 7. Germline V gene lookup returns CDR1 LGHNA and CDR2 YNFKEQ. For the CDR3, the DNA is TGTGCCAGCAGTCACGGACTAGCGGGAGGGGAAGAGCAGTTCTTC. It codes for CASSHGLAGGEEQFF.

The chain couples TRBV2 to TRBJ2-3; D gene uncertain. Deletions cut 5 bases from V and 0 bases from J, with 12 bases between. CDR3 length: 15 amino acids. Germline CDR1 SNHLY, CDR2 FYNNEI. The CDR3, as DNA: TGTGCCAGCAGTTTGTCTTGGCTCAGCACAGATACGCAGTATTTT. It translates to CASSLSWLSTDTQYF.

This clonotype was found many times. The chain is built from TRBV11-3 and TRBJ2-7; TRBD2 matches at 10 bases. Germline trimming cut 5 bases from V and 2 bases from J; bases unmatched to any gene: 9. The CDR3 loop spans 16 amino acids. Germline V gene data show CDR1 as SGHNT and CDR2 as YENEEA. CDR3 residues: CASSTGPGLATYEQYF. The CDR3 nucleotides are TGTGCCAGCAGCACCGGACCGGGACTAGCGACCTACGAGCAGTACTTC.

This clonotype was detected only a few times. The chain recombines TRBV12-3 or TRBV12-4 with TRBJ2-2, with TRBD1 identical over 10 bases. The CDR3 loop spans 14 amino acids. J was trimmed by 7 bases and V by 6 bases; bases with no gene match: 5. The CDR3 nucleotides read TGTGCCAGCAGGGGGACAGGGGAGGGCGGGGAGCTGTTTTTT. Its protein is CASRGTGEGGELFF.